The 8 T cell receptor beta chains reported below all come from one sample, sequenced in a study of tumor and adjacent non-tumor tissue in lung cancer. No cell sorting was done before RNA was extracted from the tissue. Distant lung tissue was collected more than 3 cm away from the tumor edge. A modified ARM-PCR protocol with three rounds of nested PCR amplified TCRbeta. Using its own MiXCR run on the multiplex PCR reads, TCRdb lists one record per CDR3 protein. The sample holds some 100,000 distinct CDR3 sequences, 65% seen once. Material: distant non-tumor lung tissue. Receptor source: a man aged 25-40 years with non-small cell lung cancer.

Comments on this clonotype: Here the CDR3 omits its conserved ending phenylalanine or tryptophan, so a read error is the likely source. The chain recombines TRBV20-1 with TRBJ2-1, with 8 nucleotides matching TRBD2. This CDR3 has 15 residues. From germline, CDR1 is DFQATT and CDR2 SNEGSKA (reference sequence). CDR3 region: CCALTGTSVLHEQFL. In DNA, the CDR3 is TGCTGTGCCCTGACCGGGACTAGTGTTCTCCATGAGCAGTTCCTT.

The chain carries TRBV20-1 and TRBJ2-7; the D gene is possibly TRBD1 (6 bases). The CDR3 totals 12 residues. The germline V gene encodes CDR1 DFQATT and CDR2 SNEGSKA (reference sequence). The CDR3 region is CNVGTTTYEQYF. The CDR3 nucleotides are TGCAATGTCGGGACAACCACCTACGAGCAGTACTTC.

Worth noting for this clonotype: A read error may be the cause here, since a much bigger clone is one base away. This rearrangement joins TRBV4-1 to TRBJ2-1; 9 nucleotides align to TRBD2. Germline V gives CDR1 MGHRA, CDR2 YSYEKL. CDR3 length: 17 residues. CDR3 DNA sequence: TGCGCCTGCAGCCCAATAGGGCGGGGGGGGCCCTACAATGAGCAGTTCTTC. Amino acid sequence: CACSPIGRGGPYNEQFF.

A note on this clonotype: This may be a read error: a much more frequent sequence differs by one nucleotide. V and J are TRBV29-1 and TRBJ1-1; D is ambiguous. The CDR3 length is 11 residues. Deletions cut 4 bases from V and 8 bases from J, with 11 bases between. Germline V gene sequence: CDR1 SQVTM, CDR2 ANQGSEA. This CDR3 is CSVGEGREAFF. DNA of the CDR3: TGCAGCGTTGGAGAGGGCCGGGAAGCTTTCTTT.

This clonotype has a count of ten or more. A read error is possible here, since a much larger clone lies one base away. V gene TRBV11-1 combines with J gene TRBJ2-1, with D possibly being TRBD2 (6 bases). The CDR3 is 15 residues long. The germline V gene has CDR1 SGHAT and CDR2 FQDESV (reference sequence). The CDR3 sequence: CASSETRVFYNEQLF. The CDR3 DNA sequence: TGTGCCAGCAGCGAGACTAGGGTCTTCTACAATGAGCAGCTCTTC.

Remarks on this clonotype: A much larger clone sits a single nucleotide away, making a read error possible. The chain has TRBV7-9 and TRBJ2-1, with TRBD1 as a possible D gene (7 bases). Germline-derived CDR1 and CDR2 are SEHNR and FQNEAQ (reference sequence). The CDR3 runs to 15 residues. The ends were cut back, 1 base at V and 10 bases at J, with 17 bases in the middle. The CDR3 region is CASSLVYGRGAEQFF. Written as DNA, the CDR3 is TGTGCCAGCAGCTTAGTATACGGCAGGGGGGCCGAGCAGTTCTTC.

This clonotype was seen only once. The chain couples TRBV7-8 to TRBJ2-5, with D possibly TRBD1 on 6 matching bases. Germline assignment: CDR1 SGHVS and CDR2 FQNEAQ. This CDR3 has 13 residues. Trimming removed 1 base from V and 13 bases from J, with 16 bases in between. The CDR3 region is CASSLDRAESRYF. The CDR3 region has the DNA TGTGCCAGCAGCTTAGACAGGGCTGAGAGCCGGTACTTC.

This rearrangement joins TRBV24-1 to TRBJ2-2; D perhaps matches TRBD2 (5 bases). V gave up 5 bases and J gave up 0 bases, with 6 bases separating them. This CDR3 contains 14 residues. CDR1 KGHDR and CDR2 SFDVKD come from the germline V gene. CDR3 nucleotides: TGTGCCACCAGTGGGAGGCCGAACACCGGGGAGCTGTTTTTT. Translation: CATSGRPNTGELFF.